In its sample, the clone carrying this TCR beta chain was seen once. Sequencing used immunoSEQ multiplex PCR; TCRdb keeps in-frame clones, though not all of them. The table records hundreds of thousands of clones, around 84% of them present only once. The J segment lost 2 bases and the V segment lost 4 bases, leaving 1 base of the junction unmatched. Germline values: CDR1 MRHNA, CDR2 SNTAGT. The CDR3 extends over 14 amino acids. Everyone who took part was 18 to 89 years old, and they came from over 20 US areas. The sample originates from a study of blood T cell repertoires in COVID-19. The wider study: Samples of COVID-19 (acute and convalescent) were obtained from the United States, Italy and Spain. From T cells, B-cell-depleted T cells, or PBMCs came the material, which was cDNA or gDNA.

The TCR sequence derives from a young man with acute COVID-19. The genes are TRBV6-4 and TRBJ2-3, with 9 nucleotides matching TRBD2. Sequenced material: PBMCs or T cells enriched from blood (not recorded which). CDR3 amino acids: CASSVAGATDTQYF. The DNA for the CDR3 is TGTGCCAGCAGTGTAGCGGGAGCCACAGATACGCAGTATTTT.